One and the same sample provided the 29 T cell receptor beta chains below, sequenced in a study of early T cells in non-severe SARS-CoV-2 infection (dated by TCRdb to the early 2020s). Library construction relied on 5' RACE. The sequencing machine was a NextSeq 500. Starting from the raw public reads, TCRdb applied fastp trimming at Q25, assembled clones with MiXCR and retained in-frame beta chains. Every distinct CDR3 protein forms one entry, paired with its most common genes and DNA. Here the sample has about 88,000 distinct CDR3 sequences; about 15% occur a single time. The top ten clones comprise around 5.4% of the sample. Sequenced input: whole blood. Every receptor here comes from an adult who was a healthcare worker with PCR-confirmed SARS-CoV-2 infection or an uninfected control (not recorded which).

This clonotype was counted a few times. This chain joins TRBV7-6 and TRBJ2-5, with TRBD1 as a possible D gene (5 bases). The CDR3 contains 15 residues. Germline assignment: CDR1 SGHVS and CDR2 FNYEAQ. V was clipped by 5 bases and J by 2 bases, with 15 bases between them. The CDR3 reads CASSARGDRQETQYF. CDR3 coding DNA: TGTGCCAGCAGCGCTAGGGGTGATCGACAAGAGACCCAGTACTTC.

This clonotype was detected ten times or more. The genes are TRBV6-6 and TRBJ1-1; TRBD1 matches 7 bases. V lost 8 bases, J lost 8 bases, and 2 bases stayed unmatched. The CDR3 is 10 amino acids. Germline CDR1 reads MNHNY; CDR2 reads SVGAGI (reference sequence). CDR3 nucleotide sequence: TGTGCCAGCCGGGACAGAGAAGCTTTCTTT. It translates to CASRDREAFF.

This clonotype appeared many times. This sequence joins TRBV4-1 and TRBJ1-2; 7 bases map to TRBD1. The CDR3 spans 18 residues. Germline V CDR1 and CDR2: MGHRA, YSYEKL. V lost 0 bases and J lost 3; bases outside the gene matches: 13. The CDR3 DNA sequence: TGCGCCAGCAGCCAAGATCCTGCCCAGGGGGATCCTTACTATGGCTACACCTTC. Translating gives CASSQDPAQGDPYYGYTF.

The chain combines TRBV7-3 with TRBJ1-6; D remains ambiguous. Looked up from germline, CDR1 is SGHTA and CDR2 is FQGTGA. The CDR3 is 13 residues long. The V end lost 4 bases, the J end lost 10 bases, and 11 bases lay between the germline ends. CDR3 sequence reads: CASSSTLVSPLHF. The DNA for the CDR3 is TGTGCCAGCAGCTCAACCCTCGTCTCACCCCTCCACTTT.

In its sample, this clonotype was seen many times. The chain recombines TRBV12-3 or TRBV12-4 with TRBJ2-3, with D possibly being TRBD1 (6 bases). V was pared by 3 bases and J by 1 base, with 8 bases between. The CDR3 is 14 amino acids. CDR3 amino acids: CASSLYRGTDTQYF. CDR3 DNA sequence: TGTGCCAGCAGTTTGTACAGGGGCACAGATACGCAGTATTTT.

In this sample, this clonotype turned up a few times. In nucleotides, the CDR3 is TGCAGCAGTTCGCTAGCGACCGGGGAGCTGTTTTTT. Amino acids: CSSSLATGELFF. J is TRBJ2-2 and V is TRBV29-1; D might be TRBD2 (6 bases). The V gene's germline CDR1 is SQVTM and CDR2 ANQGSEA. Deletions cut 8 bases from V and 5 bases from J, with 12 bases between. The CDR3 covers 12 residues.

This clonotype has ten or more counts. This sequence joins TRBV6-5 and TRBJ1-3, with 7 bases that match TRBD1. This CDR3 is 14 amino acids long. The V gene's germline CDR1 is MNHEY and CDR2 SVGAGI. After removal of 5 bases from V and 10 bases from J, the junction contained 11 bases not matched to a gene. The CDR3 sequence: CASSRSTGAATIYF. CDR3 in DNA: TGTGCCAGCAGTCGATCAACAGGGGCCGCGACCATATATTTT.

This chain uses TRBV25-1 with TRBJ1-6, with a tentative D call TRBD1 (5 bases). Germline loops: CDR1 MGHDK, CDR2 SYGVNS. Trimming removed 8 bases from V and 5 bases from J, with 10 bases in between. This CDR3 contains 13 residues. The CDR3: CASGQGNNSPLHF. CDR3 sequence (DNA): TGTGCCAGCGGTCAGGGAAATAATTCACCCCTCCACTTT.

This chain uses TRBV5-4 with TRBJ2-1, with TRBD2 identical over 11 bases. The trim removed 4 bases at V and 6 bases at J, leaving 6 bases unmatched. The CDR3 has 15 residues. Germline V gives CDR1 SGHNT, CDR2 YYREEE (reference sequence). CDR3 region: CASSLLAGEGNEQFF. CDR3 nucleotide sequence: TGTGCCAGCAGCCTACTAGCGGGAGAGGGCAATGAGCAGTTCTTC.

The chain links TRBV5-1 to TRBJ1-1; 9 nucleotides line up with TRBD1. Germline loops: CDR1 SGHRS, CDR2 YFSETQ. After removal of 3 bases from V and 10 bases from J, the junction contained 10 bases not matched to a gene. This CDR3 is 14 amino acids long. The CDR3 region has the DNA TGCGCCAGCAGCTCCACATTACAGGGGGCATCAGCTTTCTTT. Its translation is CASSSTLQGASAFF. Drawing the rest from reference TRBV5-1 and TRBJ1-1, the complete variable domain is KAGVTQTPRYLIKTRGQQVTLSCSPISGHRSVSWYQQTPGQGLQFLFEYFSETQRNKGNFPGRFSGRQFSNSRSEMNVSTLELGDSALYLCASSSTLQGASAFFGQGTRLTVV.

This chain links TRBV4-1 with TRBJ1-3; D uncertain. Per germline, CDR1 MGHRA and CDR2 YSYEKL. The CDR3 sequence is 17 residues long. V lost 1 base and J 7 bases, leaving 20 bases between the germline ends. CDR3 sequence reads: CASSQVPSRLVWNTIYF. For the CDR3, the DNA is TGCGCCAGCAGCCAAGTACCGAGCCGTCTTGTTTGGAACACCATATATTTT.

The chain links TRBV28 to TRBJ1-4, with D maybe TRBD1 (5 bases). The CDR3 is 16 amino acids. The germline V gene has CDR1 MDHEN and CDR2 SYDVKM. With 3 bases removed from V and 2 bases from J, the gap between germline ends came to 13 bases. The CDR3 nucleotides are TGTGCCAGCAGTTTCCCTCGGGGGGGTACTAATGAAAAACTGTTTTTT. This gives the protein CASSFPRGGTNEKLFF.

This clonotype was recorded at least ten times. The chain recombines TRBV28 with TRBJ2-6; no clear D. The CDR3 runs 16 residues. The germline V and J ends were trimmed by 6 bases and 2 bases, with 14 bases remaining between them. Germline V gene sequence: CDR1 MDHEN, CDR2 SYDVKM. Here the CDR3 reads CASSHPPETGANVLTF. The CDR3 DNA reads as TGTGCCAGCAGCCATCCTCCTGAGACTGGGGCCAACGTCCTGACTTTC.

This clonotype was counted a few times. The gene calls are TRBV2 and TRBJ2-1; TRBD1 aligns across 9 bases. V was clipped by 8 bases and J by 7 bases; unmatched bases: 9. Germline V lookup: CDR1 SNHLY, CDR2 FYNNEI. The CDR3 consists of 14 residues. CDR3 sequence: CASGLQGAQNEQFF. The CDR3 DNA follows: TGTGCCAGCGGTTTACAGGGGGCTCAGAATGAGCAGTTCTTC.

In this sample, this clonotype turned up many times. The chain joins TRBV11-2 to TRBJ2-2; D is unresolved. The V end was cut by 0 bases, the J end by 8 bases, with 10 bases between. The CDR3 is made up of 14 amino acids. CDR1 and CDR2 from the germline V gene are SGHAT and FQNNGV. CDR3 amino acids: CASSLEGGVGELFF. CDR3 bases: TGTGCCAGCAGCTTAGAAGGCGGAGTTGGGGAGCTGTTTTTT.

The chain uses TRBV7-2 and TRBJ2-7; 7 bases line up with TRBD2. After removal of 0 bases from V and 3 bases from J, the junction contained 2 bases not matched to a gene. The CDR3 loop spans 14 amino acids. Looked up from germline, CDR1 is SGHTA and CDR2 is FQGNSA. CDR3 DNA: TGTGCCAGCAGCTTAGCGCGGGGGAGCTACGAGCAGTACTTC. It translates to CASSLARGSYEQYF.

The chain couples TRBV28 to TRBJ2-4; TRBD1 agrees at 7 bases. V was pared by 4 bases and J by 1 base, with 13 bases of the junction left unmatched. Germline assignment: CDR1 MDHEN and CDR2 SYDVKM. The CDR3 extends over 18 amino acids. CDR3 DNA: TGTGCCAGCAGTTCCCGCACGGACAGGCCTGTGGCCAAAAACATTCAGTACTTC. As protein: CASSSRTDRPVAKNIQYF.

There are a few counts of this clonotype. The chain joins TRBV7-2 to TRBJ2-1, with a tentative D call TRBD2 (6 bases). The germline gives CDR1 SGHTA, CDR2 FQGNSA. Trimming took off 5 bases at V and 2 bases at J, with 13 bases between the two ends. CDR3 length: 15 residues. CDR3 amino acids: CASSPETRTYNEQFF. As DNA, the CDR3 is TGTGCCAGCAGCCCCGAGACTAGAACCTACAATGAGCAGTTCTTC.

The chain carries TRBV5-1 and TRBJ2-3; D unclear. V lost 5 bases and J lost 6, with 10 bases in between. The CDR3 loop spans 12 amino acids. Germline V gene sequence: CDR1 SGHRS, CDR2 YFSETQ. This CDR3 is CASRESYDTQYF. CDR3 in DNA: TGCGCCAGCAGGGAAAGTTACGATACGCAGTATTTT.

CDR3 residues: CASSLAMGGYSPLHF. DNA for the CDR3: TGTGCCAGCAGCTTAGCAATGGGAGGTTATTCACCCCTCCACTTT. The chain has TRBV11-2 and TRBJ1-6; D not certain. The CDR3 extends over 15 amino acids. With 1 base removed from V and 8 bases from J, the gap between germline ends came to 12 bases. Per germline, CDR1 SGHAT and CDR2 FQNNGV.

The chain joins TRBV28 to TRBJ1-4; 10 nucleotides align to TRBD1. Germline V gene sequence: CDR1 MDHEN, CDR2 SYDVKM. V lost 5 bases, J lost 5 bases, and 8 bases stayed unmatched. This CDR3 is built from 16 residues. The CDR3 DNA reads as TGTGCCAGCAGTCACCGGGACAGGGGTTACAATGAAAAACTGTTTTTT. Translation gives CASSHRDRGYNEKLFF. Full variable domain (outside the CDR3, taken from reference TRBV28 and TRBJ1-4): DVKVTQSSRYLVKRTGEKVFLECVQDMDHENMFWYRQDPGLGLRLIYFSYDVKMKEKGDIPEGYSVSREKKERFSLILESASTNQTSMYLCASSHRDRGYNEKLFFGSGTQLSVL.

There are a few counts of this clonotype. CDR3 region: CASRRESTNTEAFF. The DNA for the CDR3 is TGTGCCAGCAGAAGGGAATCCACGAACACTGAAGCTTTCTTT. The chain joins TRBV4-2 to TRBJ1-1; D gene ambiguous. Deletions cut 6 bases from V and 1 base from J, with 12 bases between. Germline assignment: CDR1 LGHNA and CDR2 YNFKEQ. The CDR3 length is 14 residues.

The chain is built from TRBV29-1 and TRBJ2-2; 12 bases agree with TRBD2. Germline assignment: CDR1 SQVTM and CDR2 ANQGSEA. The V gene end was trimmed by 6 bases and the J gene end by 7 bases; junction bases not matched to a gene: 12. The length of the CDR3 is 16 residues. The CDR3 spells CSVQGLLAGGSGELFF. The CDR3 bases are TGCAGCGTGCAGGGTCTGCTAGCGGGAGGGAGCGGGGAGCTGTTTTTT.

DNA of the CDR3: TGCGCCAGCAGTCTTAGGGGGGGCCGGGATGAGCAGTTCTTC. This codes for CASSLRGGRDEQFF. The chain recombines TRBV10-2 with TRBJ2-1; a weak D match, TRBD2 (7 bases). The CDR3 covers 14 residues. Trimming pared 5 bases from V and 8 bases from J, leaving 16 bases between. CDR1 is WSHSY, CDR2 SAAADI, per germline.

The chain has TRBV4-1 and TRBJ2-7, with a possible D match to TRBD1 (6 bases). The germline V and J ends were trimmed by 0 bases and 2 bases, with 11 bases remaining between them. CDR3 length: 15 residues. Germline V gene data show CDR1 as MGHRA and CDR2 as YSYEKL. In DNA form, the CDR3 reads TGCGCCAGCAGCCAAGACCTCAAGGGGGCCTACGAGCAGTACTTC. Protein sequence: CASSQDLKGAYEQYF.

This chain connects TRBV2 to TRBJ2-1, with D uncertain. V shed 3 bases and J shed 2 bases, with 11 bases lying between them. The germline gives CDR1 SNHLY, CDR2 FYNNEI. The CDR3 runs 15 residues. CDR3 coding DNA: TGTGCCAGCAGTGAGCAGCCTATCGCCTACAATGAGCAGTTCTTC. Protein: CASSEQPIAYNEQFF.

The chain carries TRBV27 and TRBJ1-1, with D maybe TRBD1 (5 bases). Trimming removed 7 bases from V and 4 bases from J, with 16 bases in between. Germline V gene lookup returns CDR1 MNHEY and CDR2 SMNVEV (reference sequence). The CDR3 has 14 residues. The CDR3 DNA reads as TGTGCCAGCATCGGTCGGGCAAGGGGCACTGAAGCTTTCTTT. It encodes CASIGRARGTEAFF.

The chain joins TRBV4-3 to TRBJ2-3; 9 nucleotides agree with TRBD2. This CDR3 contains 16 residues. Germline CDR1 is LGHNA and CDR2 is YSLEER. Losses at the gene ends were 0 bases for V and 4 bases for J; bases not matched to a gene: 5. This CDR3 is CASSQDWLAGSDTQYF. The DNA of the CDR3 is TGCGCCAGCAGCCAAGACTGGCTAGCGGGGTCAGATACGCAGTATTTT.

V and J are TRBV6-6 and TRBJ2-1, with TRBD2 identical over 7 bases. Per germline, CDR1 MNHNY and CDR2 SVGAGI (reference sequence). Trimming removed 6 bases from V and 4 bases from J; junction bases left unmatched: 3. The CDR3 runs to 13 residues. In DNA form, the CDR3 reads TGTGCCAGCAGCCCGGGACTATACAATGAGCAGTTCTTC. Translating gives CASSPGLYNEQFF.